These 18 T cell receptor beta chains were sequenced from one sample in a study of shared clonotypes between healthy human individuals. Clones were read by immunoSEQ multiplex PCR, and TCRdb kept only the in-frame ones, dropping some. The sample has roughly 2,000,000 clones; roughly 93% are singletons. Naive CD8 isolation took CD45RO-negative cells positively selected for CCR7 and excluded terminally differentiated effector memory CD45RA+ cells. The sample taken for sequencing was naive CD8+ T cells from PBMCs. The receptors originated from a man younger than 30 in good health. Some clones in this sample may be carry-over from other donors' samples.

V and J are TRBV28 and TRBJ2-3, with D perhaps matching TRBD1 (5 bases). The germline V and J ends were trimmed by 3 bases and 0 bases, with 7 bases remaining between them. The CDR3 spans 14 residues. In germline, CDR1 is MDHEN, CDR2 SYDVKM. In DNA form, the CDR3 reads TGTGCCAGCAGTTTGACAGCGAGCACAGATACGCAGTATTTT. Its protein is CASSLTASTDTQYF.

This chain joins TRBV18 and TRBJ2-5; possibly TRBD1 for D (6 bases). Germline lookup yields CDR1 KGHSH and CDR2 LQKENI. The V and J ends lost 0 bases and 5 bases respectively, with 10 bases between them. This CDR3 is 14 amino acids long. In DNA form, the CDR3 reads TGTGCCAGCTCACCACCGGGGGCTGGGGAGACCCAGTACTTC. It encodes CASSPPGAGETQYF. Drawing the rest from reference TRBV18 and TRBJ2-5, the complete variable domain is NAGVMQNPRHLVRRRGQEARLRCSPMKGHSHVYWYRQLPEEGLKFMVYLQKENIIDESGMPKERFSAEFPKEGPSILRIQQVVRGDSAAYFCASSPPGAGETQYFGPGTRLLVL.

This clone was found once. At the DNA level, this CDR3 is encoded by other sequences in the same sample as well. The chain joins TRBV27 to TRBJ1-1; unclear D gene. This CDR3 contains 13 residues. V lost 5 bases and J 5 bases, leaving 12 bases between the germline ends. The V gene's germline CDR1 is MNHEY and CDR2 SMNVEV (reference sequence). The CDR3 DNA reads as TGTGCCAGCAGTCCGAATAGAGGGACTGAAGCTTTCTTT. Translation gives CASSPNRGTEAFF.

The table lists this clone with a count of one. The chain links TRBV4-1 to TRBJ1-1; TRBD1 agrees at 8 bases. Germline V gene lookup returns CDR1 MGHRA and CDR2 YSYEKL. The V gene end was trimmed by 4 bases and the J gene end by 0 bases; junction bases not matched to a gene: 13. The CDR3 spans 18 residues. CDR3: CASSRLKPGQAMNTEAFF. As DNA, the CDR3 is TGCGCCAGCAGCCGATTGAAACCGGGACAGGCCATGAACACTGAAGCTTTCTTT.

The chain is built from TRBV5-6 and TRBJ2-5; 9 bases agree with TRBD1. The length of the CDR3 is 14 residues. V was pared by 4 bases and J by 5 bases, with 6 bases of the junction left unmatched. Germline V gene sequence: CDR1 SGHDT, CDR2 YYEEEE. The CDR3, as DNA: TGTGCCAGCAGCCCGACAGGGGGGGACGAGACCCAGTACTTC. Amino acid sequence: CASSPTGGDETQYF.

This clone has a single count. V gene TRBV16 combines with J gene TRBJ2-1; D is undetermined. Looked up from germline, CDR1 is KGHSY and CDR2 is FQNENV. Trimming pared 0 bases from V and 6 bases from J, leaving 6 bases between. The CDR3 runs 13 residues. In nucleotides, the CDR3 is TGTGCCAGCAGCCAATCGGCTACCAATGAGCAGTTCTTC. This translates into CASSQSATNEQFF.

A remark on this clone: This same CDR3 is encoded by further DNA sequences in the sample. V is TRBV13 and J is TRBJ2-1; 13 positions match TRBD2. CDR1 and CDR2 from the germline V gene are PRHDT and FYEKMQ (reference sequence). The CDR3 spans 15 residues. The V gene end was trimmed by 4 bases and the J gene end by 7 bases; junction bases not matched to a gene: 4. CDR3 amino acids: CASSSTSGRGNEQFF. As DNA, the CDR3 is TGTGCCAGCAGCTCTACTAGCGGGAGGGGGAATGAGCAGTTCTTC.

This chain joins TRBV27 and TRBJ1-5, with D perhaps TRBD1 (5 bases). Trimming pared 5 bases from V and 4 bases from J, leaving 9 bases between. There are 13 residues in the CDR3. CDR1 and CDR2 from the germline V gene are MNHEY and SMNVEV (reference sequence). CDR3 coding DNA: TGTGCCAGCAGTGTAGGGGTTAATCAGCCCCAGCATTTT. This translates into CASSVGVNQPQHF.

The chain has TRBV6-1 and TRBJ2-7, with a tentative D call TRBD2 (9 bases). The CDR3 is 17 residues long. Germline lookup yields CDR1 MNHNS and CDR2 SASEGT. V lost 4 bases and J lost 3, with 22 bases in between. CDR3 amino acids: CASSAGRGREGFYEQYF. The CDR3 nucleotides read TGTGCCAGCAGTGCCGGCAGGGGGCGGGAGGGATTCTACGAGCAGTACTTC.

This clone was observed once. V usage is TRBV7-2 and J usage is TRBJ2-1, with D perhaps TRBD2 (6 bases). The germline V gene has CDR1 SGHTA and CDR2 FQGNSA. Trimming cost V 5 bases and J 1 base, with 21 bases left between them. The CDR3 runs to 18 residues. Here the CDR3 reads CASSRGAGGMGSYNEQFF. CDR3 sequence (DNA): TGTGCCAGCAGCCGGGGCGCCGGCGGGATGGGTTCCTACAATGAGCAGTTCTTC.

The chain couples TRBV9 to TRBJ2-2; D ambiguous. The CDR3 sequence is 13 residues long. Trimming left V 3 bases short and J 7 bases short, with 10 bases between. The germline gives CDR1 SGDLS, CDR2 YYNGEE. CDR3 coding DNA: TGTGCCAGCAGCGCCAGGAGCGTCGGGGAGCTGTTTTTT. Encoded protein: CASSARSVGELFF.

V usage is TRBV27 and J usage is TRBJ1-1, with D possibly being TRBD1 (5 bases). The CDR3 runs to 14 residues. The germline V gene encodes CDR1 MNHEY and CDR2 SMNVEV (reference sequence). V lost 3 bases, J lost 5 bases, and 13 bases lay in between. As DNA, the CDR3 is TGTGCCAGCAGTTTGAGGGGTTTGACGACTGAAGCTTTCTTT. Residues: CASSLRGLTTEAFF.

The chain couples TRBV19 to TRBJ2-1; D uncertain. V shed 2 bases and J shed 1 base, with 9 bases lying between them. The CDR3 length is 15 residues. Germline V gene sequence: CDR1 LNHDA, CDR2 SQIVND (reference sequence). The CDR3 bases are TGTGCCAGTAGTATAAGTGCTAGGTCCTACAATGAGCAGTTCTTC. Its translation is CASSISARSYNEQFF. Drawing the rest from reference TRBV19 and TRBJ2-1, the complete variable domain is DGGITQSPKYLFRKEGQNVTLSCEQNLNHDAMYWYRQDPGQGLRLIYYSQIVNDFQKGDIAEGYSVSREKKESFPLTVTSAQKNPTAFYLCASSISARSYNEQFFGPGTRLTVL.

The chain uses TRBV21-1 and TRBJ2-2; TRBD2 reflects the table's D call only, with no check against the DNA. TRBV21-1 is a listed pseudogene. The length of the CDR3 is 16 residues. The CDR3 is CASSTRTTSNTGELFF. The CDR3 DNA reads as TGTGCCAGCAGCACCCGGACTACCTCGAACACCGGGGAGCTGTTTTTT.

This clone was recorded only once. This CDR3 is CASGITPPLAGRYNEQFF. The DNA for the CDR3 is TGTGCCAGCGGGATCACCCCCCCGTTAGCGGGGAGATACAATGAGCAGTTCTTC. The chain is built from TRBV28 and TRBJ2-1, with 8 bases lining up with TRBD2. V dropped 8 bases and J dropped 4; count of bases not matched to a gene: 19. The CDR3 is 18 residues long. From germline, CDR1 is MDHEN and CDR2 SYDVKM.

This chain uses TRBV6-6 with TRBJ2-1, with TRBD2 identical over 9 bases. The J segment lost 6 bases and the V segment lost 2 bases, leaving 8 bases of the junction unmatched. This CDR3 comprises 16 residues. Looked up from germline, CDR1 is MNHNY and CDR2 is SVGAGI (reference sequence). CDR3 coding DNA: TGTGCCAGCAGTTACCCTGGCGGGAGGGCCCTCAATGAGCAGTTCTTC. This codes for CASSYPGGRALNEQFF.

The CDR3 bases are TGTGCCAGCAGCCTCGGACTAGCGGGAGCTCCCCACTACGAGCAGTACTTC. It specifies CASSLGLAGAPHYEQYF. This sequence joins TRBV5-4 and TRBJ2-7; 13 nucleotides agree with TRBD2. The CDR3 loop spans 17 amino acids. V lost 4 bases, J lost 3 bases, and 10 bases stayed unmatched. Germline CDR1 reads SGHNT; CDR2 reads YYREEE (reference sequence).

This clone has a single count. The chain employs TRBV10-2 and TRBJ2-5, with unresolved D. The V gene's germline CDR1 is WSHSY and CDR2 SAAADI. This CDR3 has 12 amino acids. The germline V and J ends were trimmed by 10 bases and 2 bases, with 11 bases remaining between them. CDR3 nucleotides: TGCGCCACCAAACACGGACAAGAGACCCAGTACTTC. Residues: CATKHGQETQYF.